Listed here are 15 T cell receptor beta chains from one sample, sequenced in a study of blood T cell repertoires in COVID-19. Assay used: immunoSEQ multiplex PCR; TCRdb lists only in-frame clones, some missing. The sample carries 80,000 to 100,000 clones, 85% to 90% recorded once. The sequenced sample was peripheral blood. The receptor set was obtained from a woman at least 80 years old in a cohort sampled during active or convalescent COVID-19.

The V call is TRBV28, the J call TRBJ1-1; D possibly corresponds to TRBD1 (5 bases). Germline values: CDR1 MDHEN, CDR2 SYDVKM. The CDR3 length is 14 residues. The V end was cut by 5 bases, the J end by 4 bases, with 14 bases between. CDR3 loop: CASSHFRVTTEAFF. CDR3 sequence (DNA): TGTGCCAGCAGTCATTTCAGGGTTACCACTGAAGCTTTCTTT. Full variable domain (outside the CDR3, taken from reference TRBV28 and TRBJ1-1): DVKVTQSSRYLVKRTGEKVFLECVQDMDHENMFWYRQDPGLGLRLIYFSYDVKMKEKGDIPEGYSVSREKKERFSLILESASTNQTSMYLCASSHFRVTTEAFFGQGTRLTVV.

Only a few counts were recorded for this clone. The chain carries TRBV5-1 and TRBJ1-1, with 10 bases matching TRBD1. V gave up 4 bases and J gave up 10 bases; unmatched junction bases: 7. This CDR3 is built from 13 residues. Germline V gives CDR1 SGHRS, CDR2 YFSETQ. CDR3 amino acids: CASSPDRGRSAFF. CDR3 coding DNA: TGCGCCAGCAGCCCCGACAGGGGGCGATCAGCTTTCTTT.

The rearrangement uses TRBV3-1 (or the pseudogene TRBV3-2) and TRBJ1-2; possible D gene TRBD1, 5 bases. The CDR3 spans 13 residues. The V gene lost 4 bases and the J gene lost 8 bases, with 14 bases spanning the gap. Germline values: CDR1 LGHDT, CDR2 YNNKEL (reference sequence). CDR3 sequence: CASSPGTGLGYTF. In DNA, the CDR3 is TGTGCCAGCAGCCCCGGGACTGGGCTGGGCTACACCTTC.

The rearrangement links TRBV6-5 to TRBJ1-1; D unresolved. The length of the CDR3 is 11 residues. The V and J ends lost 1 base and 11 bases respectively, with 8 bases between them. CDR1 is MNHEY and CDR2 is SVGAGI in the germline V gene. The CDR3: CASSYFGGAFF. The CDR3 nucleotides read TGTGCCAGCAGTTACTTTGGCGGGGCTTTCTTT.

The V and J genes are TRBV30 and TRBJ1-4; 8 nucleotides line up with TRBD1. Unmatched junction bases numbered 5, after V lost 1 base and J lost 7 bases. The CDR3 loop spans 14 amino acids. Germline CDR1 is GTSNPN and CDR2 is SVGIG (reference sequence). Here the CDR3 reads CAWSGQGWGEKLFF. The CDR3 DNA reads TGTGCCTGGAGTGGACAGGGGTGGGGTGAAAAACTGTTTTTT.

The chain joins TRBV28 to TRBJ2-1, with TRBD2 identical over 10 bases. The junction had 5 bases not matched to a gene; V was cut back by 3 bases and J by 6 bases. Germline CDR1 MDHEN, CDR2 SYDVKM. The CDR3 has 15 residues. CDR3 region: CASSFSSGSANEQFF. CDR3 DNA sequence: TGTGCCAGCAGTTTTTCTAGCGGGAGTGCCAATGAGCAGTTCTTC.

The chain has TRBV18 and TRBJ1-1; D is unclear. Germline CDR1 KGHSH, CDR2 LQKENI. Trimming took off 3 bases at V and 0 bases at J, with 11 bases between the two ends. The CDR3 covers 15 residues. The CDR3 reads CASSPSVAMNTEAFF. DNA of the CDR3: TGTGCCAGCTCACCGTCAGTAGCCATGAACACTGAAGCTTTCTTT.

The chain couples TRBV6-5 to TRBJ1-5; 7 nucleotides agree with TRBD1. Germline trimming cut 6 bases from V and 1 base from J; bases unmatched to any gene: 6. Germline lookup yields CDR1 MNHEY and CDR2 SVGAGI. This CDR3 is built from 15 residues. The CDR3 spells CASRFRGESNQPQHF. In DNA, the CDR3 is TGTGCCAGCAGATTCAGGGGGGAGAGCAATCAGCCCCAGCATTTT.

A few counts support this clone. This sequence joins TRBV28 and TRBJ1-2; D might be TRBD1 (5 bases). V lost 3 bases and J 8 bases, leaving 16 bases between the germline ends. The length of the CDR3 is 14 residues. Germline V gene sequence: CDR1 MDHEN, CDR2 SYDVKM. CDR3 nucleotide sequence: TGTGCCAGCAGTTTCCGACAGACCCACTGGGGCTACACCTTC. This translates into CASSFRQTHWGYTF.

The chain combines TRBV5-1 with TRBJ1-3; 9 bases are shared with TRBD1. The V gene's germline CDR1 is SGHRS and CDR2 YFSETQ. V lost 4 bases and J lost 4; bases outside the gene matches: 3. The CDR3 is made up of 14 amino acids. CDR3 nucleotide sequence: TGCGCCAGCAGCCCCGGGACAGGGGGAAACACCATATATTTT. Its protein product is CASSPGTGGNTIYF.

CDR3 nucleotide sequence: TGTGCCACCAGCAGAGTCGGCAGGGGAAACATTCAGTACTTC. Residues: CATSRVGRGNIQYF. The rearrangement joins TRBV15 to TRBJ2-4, with D tentatively TRBD1 (6 bases). Germline CDR1 and CDR2: LNHNV and YYDKDF (reference sequence). The CDR3 length is 14 residues. V dropped 1 base and J dropped 6 bases, with 10 bases sitting between them.

CDR3 nucleotides: TGTGCCAGCAGCTTAGATTTCGGCTACAATGAGCAGTTCTTC. Encoded protein: CASSLDFGYNEQFF. The chain carries TRBV11-2 and TRBJ2-1; D is uncertain. With 0 bases removed from V and 3 bases from J, the gap between germline ends came to 6 bases. The CDR3 length is 14 residues. The germline V gene encodes CDR1 SGHAT and CDR2 FQNNGV.

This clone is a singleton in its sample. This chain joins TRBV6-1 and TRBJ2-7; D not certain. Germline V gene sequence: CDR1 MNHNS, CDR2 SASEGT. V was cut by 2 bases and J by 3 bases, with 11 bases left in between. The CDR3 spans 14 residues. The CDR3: CASSENTAIYEQYF. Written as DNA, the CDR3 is TGTGCCAGCAGTGAAAACACAGCTATCTACGAGCAGTACTTC.

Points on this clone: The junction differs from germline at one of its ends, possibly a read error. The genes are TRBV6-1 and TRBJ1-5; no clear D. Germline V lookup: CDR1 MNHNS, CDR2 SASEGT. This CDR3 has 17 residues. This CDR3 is CASIENWVHRVNQPQHF. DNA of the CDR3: TGTGCCAGCATTGAAAATTGGGTCCACCGGGTCAATCAGCCCCAGCATTTT.

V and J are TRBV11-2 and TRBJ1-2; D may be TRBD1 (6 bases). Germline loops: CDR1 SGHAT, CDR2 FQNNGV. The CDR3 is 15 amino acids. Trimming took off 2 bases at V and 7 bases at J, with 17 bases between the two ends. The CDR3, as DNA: TGTGCCAGCAGCTTAAGTATGGGGGCGGGGGCTGGCTACACCTTC. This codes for CASSLSMGAGAGYTF.